This TCR beta chain emerged from a study of T cell changes during pregnancy in multiple sclerosis. The repertoire was sequenced with immunoSEQ multiplex PCR; TCRdb's copy has only in-frame clones and lacks some. The table includes 60,000 or so clones, approximately 90% detected once. From germline, CDR1 is GTSNPN and CDR2 SVGIG (reference sequence). The CDR3 totals 14 residues. Deletions cut 0 bases from V and 4 bases from J, with 10 bases between. The clonotype comes from a human donor whose cells served as feeder cells for cultures in a pregnancy study. The rearrangement joins TRBV30 to TRBJ1-5; the D gene is possibly TRBD1 (5 bases). Sequencing was done on a sample of peripheral blood from another person, used as feeder cells. The CDR3 reads CAWSVLEGNQPQHF. In DNA form, the CDR3 reads TGTGCCTGGAGTGTACTGGAGGGGAATCAGCCCCAGCATTTT.